A single sample is the source of the 12 T cell receptor beta chains below, sequenced in a study of blood T cell repertoires in COVID-19. Assay used: immunoSEQ multiplex PCR; TCRdb lists only in-frame clones, some missing. The repertoire holds about 330,000 clones, around 90% seen once, with under 20% in the top ten. Sequenced input: PBMCs or T cells enriched from blood (not recorded which). The source of these receptors is a woman in her twenties or thirties who had recovered from COVID-19.

This clone was recorded once. The chain combines TRBV19 with TRBJ2-5, with 8 positions matching TRBD2. The CDR3 has 14 residues. The germline V gene has CDR1 LNHDA and CDR2 SQIVND (reference sequence). The trim removed 1 base at V and 5 bases at J, leaving 3 bases unmatched. The CDR3 nucleotides are TGTGCCAGTAGTATAGCGGGAGGGCCCGAGACCCAGTACTTC. Translating gives CASSIAGGPETQYF.

The rearrangement uses TRBV7-3 and TRBJ2-1; 11 bases line up with TRBD2. Germline-derived CDR1 and CDR2 are SGHTA and FQGTGA. The ends lost 4 bases at V and 0 bases at J; junction bases unmatched: 8. The CDR3 consists of 18 residues. The CDR3 here is CASSSLSGLADSYNEQFF. The DNA of the CDR3 is TGTGCCAGCAGCTCACTCTCGGGACTAGCGGACTCCTACAATGAGCAGTTCTTC. Drawing the rest from reference TRBV7-3 and TRBJ2-1, the complete variable domain is GAGVSQTPSNKVTEKGKYVELRCDPISGHTALYWYRQSLGQGPEFLIYFQGTGAADDSGLPNDRFFAVRPEGSVSTLKIQRTERGDSAVYLCASSSLSGLADSYNEQFFGPGTRLTVL.

This chain joins TRBV20-1 and TRBJ2-1, with D perhaps TRBD2 (5 bases). V lost 3 bases and J 8 bases, leaving 17 bases between the germline ends. This CDR3 contains 14 residues. Looked up from germline, CDR1 is DFQATT and CDR2 is SNEGSKA (reference sequence). DNA of the CDR3: TGCAGTGCTAGTTCTGGCGGGCTTATCGATGAGCAGTTCTTC. Residues: CSASSGGLIDEQFF.

The sample holds one count of this clone. The chain uses TRBV7-3 and TRBJ2-3; 7 bases map to TRBD2. From germline, CDR1 is SGHTA and CDR2 FQGTGA. The V segment lost 3 bases and the J segment 4 bases; nucleotides outside the gene matches: 7. The CDR3 is made up of 15 amino acids. For the CDR3, the DNA is TGTGCCAGCAGCTTGGTGGGGGGGTTGGCAGATACGCAGTATTTT. Amino acid sequence: CASSLVGGLADTQYF.

The table lists this clone with a count of one. The chain combines TRBV29-1 with TRBJ1-4; D gene ambiguous. V was pared by 6 bases and J by 0 bases, with 8 bases between. Germline CDR1 is SQVTM and CDR2 is ANQGSEA. The CDR3 runs to 13 residues. The CDR3 loop reads CSVRGSTNEKLFF. Here the CDR3 DNA reads TGCAGCGTGCGAGGGTCAACTAATGAAAAACTGTTTTTT.

The rearrangement links TRBV11-3 to TRBJ2-1, with no clear D. Germline loops: CDR1 SGHNT, CDR2 YENEEA. The CDR3 consists of 14 residues. The V gene lost 7 bases and the J gene lost 9 bases, with 19 bases spanning the gap. The CDR3 region has the DNA TGTGCCAGCACGGCCTTGGAGTCACCGGCTGAGCAGTTCTTC. This translates into CASTALESPAEQFF.

Of note for this clone: The sample has other DNA sequences that encode this CDR3 too. The chain uses TRBV12-5 and TRBJ2-5; TRBD1 aligns across 9 bases. The CDR3 contains 13 residues. Germline CDR1 reads LGHNT; CDR2 reads FRNRAP. J lost 5 bases, V lost 5 bases, and 3 bases had no gene match. The CDR3 spells CASGVDRGETQYF. CDR3 coding DNA: TGTGCTAGTGGTGTGGACAGGGGTGAGACCCAGTACTTC.

The chain carries TRBV5-1 and TRBJ1-6; possible D gene TRBD1, 5 bases. CDR1 and CDR2 from the germline V gene are SGHRS and YFSETQ. Trimming shortened V by 5 bases and J by 5 bases, and 8 bases separated the two germline ends. The CDR3 consists of 13 residues. The CDR3 DNA reads as TGCGCCAGCAGACAGGCCAATAATTCACCCCTCCACTTT. Translating gives CASRQANNSPLHF.

The genes are TRBV4-3 and TRBJ1-6; D is perhaps TRBD1 (5 bases). This CDR3 spans 15 amino acids. Germline lookup yields CDR1 LGHNA and CDR2 YSLEER. Trimming left V 4 bases short and J 5 bases short, with 12 bases between. The CDR3 nucleotides are TGCGCCAGCAGCCCCTCCGGGGGAAATAATTCACCCCTCCACTTT. It translates to CASSPSGGNNSPLHF.

This clone was found once. The chain carries TRBV15 and TRBJ1-5, with D possibly matching TRBD1 (6 bases). The CDR3 has 18 residues. The V gene's germline CDR1 is LNHNV and CDR2 YYDKDF (reference sequence). Deletions cut 1 base from V and 2 bases from J, with 18 bases between. The CDR3 bases are TGTGCCACCAGCAGAGTTATAACACAGGGAGCGGGCAATCAGCCCCAGCATTTT. Protein: CATSRVITQGAGNQPQHF.

The V gene is TRBV3-1 (or the pseudogene TRBV3-2), the J gene TRBJ1-6; unclear D gene. CDR3 length: 15 amino acids. The germline V and J ends were trimmed by 0 bases and 9 bases, with 12 bases remaining between them. Germline values: CDR1 LGHDT, CDR2 YNNKEL (reference sequence). This CDR3 reads CASSQDGRVSSPLHF. The DNA for the CDR3 is TGTGCCAGCAGCCAAGATGGGAGAGTGAGTTCACCCCTCCACTTT.

The chain is built from TRBV11-2 and TRBJ2-2; D not certain. Germline lookup yields CDR1 SGHAT and CDR2 FQNNGV. The CDR3 spans 12 residues. The V end lost 7 bases, the J end lost 5 bases, and 8 bases lay between the germline ends. CDR3 loop: CASNTQTGELFF. As DNA, the CDR3 is TGTGCCAGCAACACCCAGACCGGGGAGCTGTTTTTT. Together with reference TRBV11-2 and TRBJ2-2, the CDR3 gives the full variable domain: EAGVAQSPRYKIIEKRQSVAFWCNPISGHATLYWYQQILGQGPKLLIQFQNNGVVDDSQLPKDRFSAERLKGVDSTLKIQPAKLEDSAVYLCASNTQTGELFFGEGSRLTVL.